This passage covers 17 T cell receptor beta chains from one sample sequenced in a study of control samples from healthy donors and cancer patients. Produced via immunoSEQ multiplex PCR; TCRdb's table is partial and in-frame only. The data contain roughly 43,000 clones, roughly 94% of them singletons. The sample taken for sequencing was blood. All receptors come from a man in his 60s in good health.

V is TRBV11-3 and J is TRBJ2-7; no firm D call. Trimming stripped 1 base from V and 6 bases from J, with 13 bases between. This CDR3 is 14 amino acids long. Looked up from germline, CDR1 is SGHNT and CDR2 is YENEEA. CDR3 nucleotides: TGTGCCAGCAGCTTAGCCGGTGGCCCCTTCGAGCAGTACTTC. Amino acid sequence: CASSLAGGPFEQYF.

The J gene is TRBJ1-2, the V gene TRBV19, with 8 bases aligning to TRBD1. With 10 bases clipped from V and 5 bases from J, the junction kept 12 bases outside the gene matches. Germline V CDR1 and CDR2: LNHDA, SQIVND (reference sequence). The CDR3 spans 14 residues. CDR3 amino acids: CATRHLDREYGYTF. The CDR3 DNA follows: TGTGCCACCAGGCATCTGGACAGGGAATATGGCTACACCTTC.

The genes are TRBV6-6 and TRBJ1-2; D ambiguous. Germline-derived CDR1 and CDR2 are MNHNY and SVGAGI (reference sequence). This CDR3 is built from 15 residues. V was shortened by 6 bases and J by 4 bases, with 18 bases between the two germline ends. CDR3: CASRSRTRPTYGYTF. The DNA for the CDR3 is TGTGCCAGCAGGAGCCGGACCCGCCCAACCTATGGCTACACCTTC.

In its sample, this clone was seen once. The chain has TRBV19 and TRBJ2-3, with D possibly being TRBD2 (6 bases). The V gene's germline CDR1 is LNHDA and CDR2 SQIVND (reference sequence). The CDR3 runs 14 residues. Trimming removed 5 bases from V and 0 bases from J, with 9 bases in between. The CDR3, as DNA: TGTGCCAGTAGTTTGGGGACTAGCACAGATACGCAGTATTTT. Protein: CASSLGTSTDTQYF. Filled out from reference TRBV19 and TRBJ2-3, the complete variable domain reads DGGITQSPKYLFRKEGQNVTLSCEQNLNHDAMYWYRQDPGQGLRLIYYSQIVNDFQKGDIAEGYSVSREKKESFPLTVTSAQKNPTAFYLCASSLGTSTDTQYFGPGTRLTVL.

The chain recombines TRBV30 with TRBJ2-5, with a weak D call TRBD2 (6 bases). Trimming removed 4 bases from V and 1 base from J, with 7 bases in between. CDR1 GTSNPN and CDR2 SVGIG come from the germline V gene (reference sequence). The CDR3 is 12 amino acids. The CDR3: CAWTGSQETQYF. The CDR3 DNA follows: TGTGCCTGGACCGGGAGCCAAGAGACCCAGTACTTC.

This rearrangement joins TRBV20-1 to TRBJ1-3; D is possibly TRBD1 (6 bases). The CDR3 spans 13 residues. Germline loops: CDR1 DFQATT, CDR2 SNEGSKA (reference sequence). Trimming cost V 3 bases and J 2 bases, with 8 bases left between them. The CDR3 here is CSASEGAGNTIYF. Here the CDR3 DNA reads TGCAGTGCTAGTGAGGGGGCTGGAAACACCATATATTTT.

The genes are TRBV30 and TRBJ1-2; 12 nucleotides match TRBD1. The CDR3 has 12 amino acids. Germline CDR1 reads GTSNPN; CDR2 reads SVGIG (reference sequence). The V segment lost 5 bases and the J segment 7 bases; nucleotides outside the gene matches: 2. The CDR3 bases are TGTGCCTGGCGGGACAGGGGGCTTGGCTACACCTTC. Protein sequence: CAWRDRGLGYTF.

In its sample, this clone was seen once. This chain joins TRBV19 and TRBJ2-7, with 7 bases aligning to TRBD2. J was trimmed by 5 bases and V by 7 bases; bases with no gene match: 14. CDR1 LNHDA and CDR2 SQIVND come from the germline V gene (reference sequence). The CDR3 runs to 15 residues. CDR3 in amino acids: CASKRSSGNDHEQYF. The CDR3, as DNA: TGTGCCAGTAAACGGTCGAGCGGGAACGACCACGAGCAGTACTTC.

V and J are TRBV2 and TRBJ2-1, with TRBD1 matching over 7 bases. CDR1 is SNHLY and CDR2 is FYNNEI in the germline V gene. The CDR3 is 14 amino acids. The V and J ends lost 5 bases and 1 base, in that order; junction bases with no gene match: 2. Here the CDR3 DNA reads TGTGCCAGCAGTAGGGACAGTTCCTACAATGAGCAGTTCTTC. Amino acids: CASSRDSSYNEQFF.

V usage is TRBV3-1 (or the pseudogene TRBV3-2) and J usage is TRBJ2-3, with 7 bases lining up with TRBD1. CDR1 is LGHDT and CDR2 is YNNKEL in the germline V gene (reference sequence). This CDR3 contains 15 residues. The trim removed 5 bases at V and 2 bases at J, leaving 7 bases unmatched. The CDR3 protein is CASSFDRDLTDTQYF. As DNA, the CDR3 is TGTGCCAGCAGCTTCGACAGGGACCTCACAGATACGCAGTATTTT.

The rearrangement links TRBV10-3 to TRBJ2-1; D gene ambiguous. CDR3 length equals 14 residues. V lost 0 bases and J 6 bases, leaving 9 bases between the germline ends. Germline V gene data show CDR1 as ENHRY and CDR2 as SYGVKD. CDR3 sequence: CAISESMLSNEQFF. The CDR3 nucleotides read TGTGCCATCAGTGAGTCCATGTTAAGCAATGAGCAGTTCTTC.

The rearrangement links TRBV5-1 to TRBJ2-1; 10 nucleotides agree with TRBD2. V lost 4 bases, J lost 2 bases, and 6 bases stayed unmatched. Germline values: CDR1 SGHRS, CDR2 YFSETQ. The CDR3 has 16 residues. The CDR3 sequence is CASSIRLAGAYNEQFF. The CDR3 coding sequence is TGCGCCAGCAGCATAAGACTAGCGGGTGCCTACAATGAGCAGTTCTTC.

J is TRBJ2-7 and V is TRBV29-1; 10 positions match TRBD1. The CDR3 consists of 15 residues. V shed 0 bases and J 6 bases; nucleotides not matched to a gene: 8. From germline, CDR1 is SQVTM and CDR2 ANQGSEA. CDR3 protein: CSVEDPGQGQPEQYF. Written as DNA, the CDR3 is TGCAGCGTTGAAGATCCGGGACAGGGGCAACCCGAGCAGTACTTC.

V gene TRBV7-3 combines with J gene TRBJ2-3; the D gene is possibly TRBD2 (5 bases). The CDR3 runs to 15 residues. The germline V gene encodes CDR1 SGHTA and CDR2 FQGTGA. Trimming cost V 2 bases and J 1 base, with 10 bases left between them. The CDR3 is CASSLAGFGTDTQYF. For the CDR3, the DNA is TGTGCCAGCAGCTTAGCGGGTTTCGGCACAGATACGCAGTATTTT. Together with reference TRBV7-3 and TRBJ2-3, the CDR3 gives the full variable domain: GAGVSQTPSNKVTEKGKYVELRCDPISGHTALYWYRQSLGQGPEFLIYFQGTGAADDSGLPNDRFFAVRPEGSVSTLKIQRTERGDSAVYLCASSLAGFGTDTQYFGPGTRLTVL.

This chain uses TRBV7-2 with TRBJ2-1, with TRBD2 identical over 8 bases. J gave up 4 bases and V 4 bases, and 3 bases lay outside the gene matches. The CDR3 is 14 residues long. The germline V gene has CDR1 SGHTA and CDR2 FQGNSA. Written as DNA, the CDR3 is TGTGCCAGCAGCTCCTCTAGCGGGTACAATGAGCAGTTCTTC. This sequence encodes CASSSSSGYNEQFF.

The chain recombines TRBV27 with TRBJ1-5; weak D call: TRBD1 (5 bases). The CDR3 has 16 amino acids. The germline gives CDR1 MNHEY, CDR2 SMNVEV (reference sequence). V was cut by 1 base and J by 3 bases, with 13 bases left in between. For the CDR3, the DNA is TGTGCCAGCAGTTTATTCTGGGGGGGGTCCAATCAGCCCCAGCATTTT. The encoded protein is CASSLFWGGSNQPQHF.

The J gene is TRBJ2-2, the V gene TRBV28; 8 bases are shared with TRBD2. The CDR3 is 16 residues long. With V trimmed by 7 bases and J by 7 bases, 14 bases remained unmatched. CDR1 is MDHEN and CDR2 is SYDVKM in the germline V gene. The CDR3 sequence: CASISAGAFIRGELFF. The CDR3 bases are TGTGCCAGCATTTCAGCGGGGGCCTTCATTCGCGGGGAGCTGTTTTTT.